Detailed here is one TCR beta chain. This specimen comes from a study of blood T cell repertoires in COVID-19. Study-level background: Whether acute or convalescent, the COVID-19 samples came from the United States, Italy and Spain.

Original methodology: Using reference gene primer amplification, nucleated cell counts were estimated. The method was immunoSEQ multiplex PCR; TCRdb's version includes in-frame clones alone and lacks a portion of them. The V and J calls and clone size come from that table; D and trimming were worked out from the DNA. Of some 140,000 clones listed, 85% to 90% are singletons. V gave up 3 bases and J gave up 13 bases, with 21 bases separating them. The CDR3 has 14 amino acids. Germline CDR1 is SGHTA and CDR2 is FQGNSA. This rearrangement joins TRBV7-2 to TRBJ2-5, with D tentatively TRBD2 (5 bases). Sequencing was performed on peripheral blood. The source of this sequence is a man in his fifties or sixties with active COVID-19. The CDR3 nucleotides are TGTGCCAGCAGCTTGCTTTACGGGCCGGGGTATAGGTACTTC. This gives the protein CASSLLYGPGYRYF.